Described below is a single T cell receptor beta chain sequence and its context. Using immunoSEQ multiplex PCR, the repertoire was profiled, and TCRdb retains in-frame clones only, with some absent. The sample shows around 72,000 clones, about 91% of them seen only once. These data originate in a study of blood T cell repertoires in COVID-19. Germline V gene sequence: CDR1 KGHSH, CDR2 LQKENI. The V segment lost 5 bases and the J segment 5 bases; nucleotides outside the gene matches: 5. The CDR3 totals 15 residues. Sequencing input: peripheral blood. The source of this sequence is a human donor with active COVID-19. The donor label of this sample is uncertain. The rearrangement uses TRBV18 and TRBJ2-2; 10 nucleotides line up with TRBD2. The CDR3 DNA is TGTGCCAGCTCAAAAGCGGGAGGGAGTACCGGGGAGCTGTTTTTT. Protein: CASSKAGGSTGELFF. The full variable domain, completed using reference TRBV18 and TRBJ2-2, is NAGVMQNPRHLVRRRGQEARLRCSPMKGHSHVYWYRQLPEEGLKFMVYLQKENIIDESGMPKERFSAEFPKEGPSILRIQQVVRGDSAAYFCASSKAGGSTGELFFGEGSRLTVL.